The 13 T cell receptor beta chains in this list originate from one sample, sequenced in a study of a mutant IDH1 vaccine in newly diagnosed glioma. Sequenced by immunoSEQ multiplex PCR; TCRdb stores in-frame clones only, minus some. This table holds tens of thousands of clones, roughly 77% found once. No antigen is known for these receptors. Sample time point: week 47, end of study. Topical imiquimod was applied with each vaccine dose, which held 300 ug of mutant IDH1 20-mer peptide. The source was PBMCs, collected from a glioma patient whose treatment included an IDH1 peptide vaccine. These receptors came from a man in his forties or fifties with glioma.

The chain joins TRBV9 to TRBJ1-1, with a tentative D call TRBD1 (5 bases). The CDR3 is 15 amino acids. Trimming cost V 0 bases and J 4 bases, with 13 bases left between them. CDR1 and CDR2 from the germline V gene are SGDLS and YYNGEE. CDR3: CASSVATGGGTEAFF. Written as DNA, the CDR3 is TGTGCCAGCAGCGTAGCTACCGGGGGGGGCACTGAAGCTTTCTTT.

V and J are TRBV5-6 and TRBJ1-2; D might be TRBD1 (5 bases). Trimming stripped 4 bases from V and 4 bases from J, with 14 bases between. CDR3 length: 14 amino acids. Germline assignment: CDR1 SGHDT and CDR2 YYEEEE. The CDR3 loop reads CASSQDGGIYGYTF. In DNA form, the CDR3 reads TGTGCCAGCAGCCAGGACGGGGGGATCTATGGCTACACCTTC.

The genes are TRBV29-1 and TRBJ2-5, with a weak D call TRBD1 (7 bases). With the DNA end fitting TRBJ2-7 better, the J assignment may be wrong. This CDR3 spans 13 amino acids. Per germline, CDR1 SQVTM and CDR2 ANQGSEA. This chain's CDR3 is CSVATGRSYEQYF. The CDR3, as DNA: TGCAGCGTTGCGACAGGGAGGTCCTACGAGCAGTACTTC.

V usage is TRBV25-1 and J usage is TRBJ2-5, with a possible D match to TRBD1 (6 bases). The CDR3 is made up of 15 amino acids. The ends were cut back, 3 bases at V and 1 base at J, with 12 bases in the middle. CDR1 MGHDK and CDR2 SYGVNS come from the germline V gene. The CDR3: CASSDLQGFQETQYF. CDR3 nucleotides: TGTGCCAGCAGTGATCTCCAGGGGTTCCAAGAGACCCAGTACTTC. Filled out from reference TRBV25-1 and TRBJ2-5, the complete variable domain reads EADIYQTPRYLVIGTGKKITLECSQTMGHDKMYWYQQDPGMELHLIHYSYGVNSTEKGDLSSESTVSRIRTEHFPLTLESARPSHTSQYLCASSDLQGFQETQYFGPGTRLLVL.

The chain has TRBV14 and TRBJ2-1; 9 bases are shared with TRBD2. The CDR3 sequence is 16 residues long. Trimming removed 3 bases from V and 0 bases from J; junction bases left unmatched: 3. Germline loops: CDR1 SGHDN, CDR2 FVKESK. CDR3 DNA: TGTGCCAGCAGCCATTGGACTAGCGACTCCTACAATGAGCAGTTCTTC. Encoded protein: CASSHWTSDSYNEQFF.

This clone is judged large. This CDR3 is also generated by other DNA sequences in the sample. The V call is TRBV27, the J call TRBJ2-1; tentative D call: TRBD1 (5 bases). V lost 0 bases and J 4 bases, leaving 10 bases between the germline ends. The CDR3 is made up of 15 amino acids. Germline V gene data show CDR1 as MNHEY and CDR2 as SMNVEV (reference sequence). The CDR3, as DNA: TGTGCCAGCAGTTTATCGGGGCCTACGTACAATGAGCAGTTCTTC. Translation gives CASSLSGPTYNEQFF.

This chain joins TRBV13 and TRBJ2-5; tentatively, D is TRBD1 (6 bases). CDR1 PRHDT and CDR2 FYEKMQ come from the germline V gene (reference sequence). V was clipped by 0 bases and J by 3 bases, with 14 bases between them. The CDR3 is made up of 16 amino acids. CDR3 protein: CASSLGEWTEKETQYF. The DNA for the CDR3 is TGTGCCAGCAGCTTAGGCGAATGGACAGAGAAAGAGACCCAGTACTTC. The variable domain in full, with the rest retrieved from reference TRBV13 and TRBJ2-5, is AAGVIQSPRHLIKEKRETATLKCYPIPRHDTVYWYQQGPGQDPQFLISFYEKMQSDKGSIPDRFSAQQFSDYHSELNMSSLELGDSALYFCASSLGEWTEKETQYFGPGTRLLVL.

The chain links TRBV7-9 to TRBJ2-1; D not resolved. This CDR3 comprises 13 residues. Between the trimmed V and J ends, which lost 10 bases and 0 bases, there was a span of 10 bases. CDR1 SEHNR and CDR2 FQNEAQ come from the germline V gene (reference sequence). The CDR3 sequence: CATARVSYNEQFF. The CDR3 bases are TGTGCCACCGCCAGAGTCTCCTACAATGAGCAGTTCTTC.

The chain uses TRBV4-1 and TRBJ1-1; D not resolved. V was shortened by 0 bases and J by 8 bases, with 10 bases between the two germline ends. The CDR3 spans 13 residues. Looked up from germline, CDR1 is MGHRA and CDR2 is YSYEKL. The CDR3 bases are TGCGCCAGCAGCCAAGATCGTGGCCGGGAAGCTTTCTTT. This translates into CASSQDRGREAFF.

This rearrangement joins TRBV27 to TRBJ2-7, with 8 bases fitting TRBD2. The germline V gene encodes CDR1 MNHEY and CDR2 SMNVEV (reference sequence). This CDR3 is 16 amino acids long. V lost 5 bases, J lost 5 bases, and 14 bases stayed unmatched. CDR3 loop: CASSPDSTGGRDEQYF. CDR3 in DNA: TGTGCCAGCAGTCCTGACTCGACGGGAGGGCGGGACGAGCAGTACTTC.

The J gene is TRBJ2-3, the V gene TRBV9; TRBD2 matches 10 bases. The CDR3 runs to 16 residues. The germline V gene encodes CDR1 SGDLS and CDR2 YYNGEE. Losses at the gene ends were 3 bases for V and 3 bases for J; bases not matched to a gene: 7. The CDR3 is CASSDLKREGTDTQYF. The CDR3 DNA is TGTGCCAGCAGCGACCTGAAGCGGGAGGGAACAGATACGCAGTATTTT.

This clone was observed a handful of times. The CDR3 DNA follows: TGTGCCAGCAGCCAACAGGGGGCAGGCTATGGCTACACCTTC. This sequence encodes CASSQQGAGYGYTF. The chain links TRBV7-9 to TRBJ1-2; 9 nucleotides agree with TRBD1. The trim removed 5 bases at V and 4 bases at J, leaving 5 bases unmatched. The CDR3 consists of 14 residues. Germline CDR1 is SEHNR and CDR2 is FQNEAQ (reference sequence). Full variable domain (missing parts from reference TRBV7-9 and TRBJ1-2): DTGVSQNPRHKITKRGQNVTFRCDPISEHNRLYWYRQTLGQGPEFLTYFQNEAQLEKSRLLSDRFSAERPKGSFSTLEIQRTEQGDSAMYLCASSQQGAGYGYTFGSGTRLTVV.

CDR3 in amino acids: CATSRSTLRDTQYF. The CDR3 DNA reads TGTGCCACCAGCAGATCAACGCTAAGGGATACGCAGTATTTT. This sequence joins TRBV15 and TRBJ2-3; the D is unclear. CDR1 and CDR2 (germline): LNHNV, YYDKDF (reference sequence). This CDR3 is 14 amino acids long. The germline V and J ends were trimmed by 2 bases and 6 bases, with 12 bases remaining between them.